This T cell receptor beta chain came from a study of blood T cell repertoires in COVID-19. Study at large: Spain, Italy and the United States supplied samples that represented acute and convalescent COVID-19. From T cells, B-cell-depleted T cells, or PBMCs came the material, which was cDNA or gDNA.

Original handling: Nucleated cell number was recorded as an estimate derived from reference gene primer amplification. The assay was immunoSEQ multiplex PCR, and TCRdb's table has in-frame clones only and misses some. Clonal size and the V and J genes are those of that table, whereas D and trimming came from the DNA. Found here are 150,000 to 200,000 clones, about 88% of them singletons; the top ten hold about 0.95%. V was pared by 2 bases and J by 3 bases, with 6 bases between. Looked up from germline, CDR1 is LNHDA and CDR2 is SQIVND (reference sequence). The CDR3 is 13 amino acids. The sequenced sample consisted of peripheral blood. This sequence originates from a man aged 18 to 30 with acute or convalescent COVID-19. The V call is TRBV19, the J call TRBJ2-3; possible D gene TRBD2, 6 bases. Here the CDR3 reads CASSISGTDTQYF. The CDR3 region has the DNA TGTGCCAGTAGTATAAGCGGGACAGATACGCAGTATTTT.